One and the same sample provided the 24 T cell receptor beta chains below, sequenced in a study of T cells in Graves' hyperthyroidism and ophthalmopathy. Authors of the study amplified TCR beta CDR3 regions from RNA transcripts. Primed by the HTBI set, a first-round RT-PCR was run on the TCR CDR3. In TCRdb, the multiplex PCR reads were re-called with MiXCR into one record per CDR3 protein. The data hold about 200,000 distinct CDR3 sequences, with around 16% observed a single time. The sample comprised blood. The receptors shown here come from a man aged 35 to 55 with Graves' hyperthyroidism.

This clonotype was observed at least ten times. The CDR3 coding sequence is TGCAGTGCTAGAGCTCCGCGGGCAGGGTTGGGCACTGAAGCTTTCTTT. Protein product: CSARAPRAGLGTEAFF. The genes are TRBV20-1 and TRBJ1-1; a possible D gene is TRBD1 (5 bases). CDR1 is DFQATT, CDR2 SNEGSKA, per germline (reference sequence). The CDR3 sequence is 16 residues long. V was cut by 1 base and J by 4 bases, with 19 bases left in between.

This clonotype was observed at least ten times. The chain employs TRBV11-3 and TRBJ2-1; the D gene is possibly TRBD2 (6 bases). With 0 bases removed from V and 5 bases from J, the gap between germline ends came to 14 bases. This CDR3 has 16 amino acids. Per germline, CDR1 SGHNT and CDR2 YENEEA. CDR3 amino acids: CASSLERAGRHNEQFF. CDR3 nucleotides: TGTGCCAGCAGCTTAGAGCGCGCGGGGAGGCACAATGAGCAGTTCTTC.

This clonotype has ten or more counts. The chain couples TRBV20-1 to TRBJ2-5, with D perhaps given as TRBD1 or TRBD2 (6 bases each). The CDR3 spans 12 residues. Germline CDR1 reads DFQATT; CDR2 reads SNEGSKA (reference sequence). CDR3 residues: CSSWGAQETQYF. DNA of the CDR3: TGCAGCTCGTGGGGGGCGCAAGAGACCCAGTACTTC.

A remark on this clonotype: Sequence at one end of the junction differs from germline and may be a read error. The V and J genes are TRBV9 and TRBJ2-1; D may be TRBD2 (5 bases). The CDR3 runs 13 residues. The germline gives CDR1 SGDLS, CDR2 YYNGEE. The CDR3 DNA follows: TGTGCCGGCAGCGTCAGAGGGTACAATGAGCAGTTCTTC. This encodes CAGSVRGYNEQFF.

The chain has TRBV3-1 and TRBJ2-1; 9 nucleotides agree with TRBD2. The CDR3 contains 15 residues. Germline V gene sequence: CDR1 LGHDT, CDR2 YNNKEL (reference sequence). Trimming removed 1 base from V and 8 bases from J; junction bases left unmatched: 6. CDR3 nucleotides: TGTGCCAGCAGCCAAGGGATAGCGGGAGTGTATGAGCAGTTCTTC. Its translation is CASSQGIAGVYEQFF.

This clonotype showed up many times. The junction departs from germline at one end; a sequencing error may be responsible. This chain links TRBV6-2 or TRBV6-3 with TRBJ1-1, with TRBD1 identical over 9 bases. The CDR3 loop spans 15 amino acids. The germline CDR1 and CDR2 sequences are MNHEY and SVGEGT. As DNA, the CDR3 is TGTGCCAGCAGTGACTCCTGGACAGGGGTCACTGAAGCTTTCTTT. Translation: CASSDSWTGVTEAFF.

This clonotype has a count of ten or more. The chain recombines TRBV12-3 or TRBV12-4 with TRBJ1-2, with 11 bases lining up with TRBD1. Trimming took 4 bases from V and 5 from J; bases not matched to a gene: 12. The CDR3 consists of 17 residues. CDR3 residues: CASSSTWDRGTSYGYTF. CDR3 bases: TGTGCCAGCAGTTCTACCTGGGACAGGGGGACTTCTTATGGCTACACCTTC.

This clonotype appeared a single time. The chain employs TRBV3-1 and TRBJ2-5; possible D gene TRBD2, 7 bases. This CDR3 comprises 15 residues. Trimming cost V 0 bases and J 5 bases, with 13 bases left between them. Germline CDR1 LGHDT, CDR2 YNNKEL (reference sequence). Here the CDR3 reads CASSQDGGAGETQYF. The CDR3 nucleotides are TGTGCCAGCAGCCAAGATGGGGGGGCCGGGGAGACCCAGTACTTC.

This clonotype was detected a few times. The chain uses TRBV29-1 and TRBJ2-3, with no clear D. V was cut by 4 bases and J by 4 bases, with 12 bases left in between. The CDR3 loop spans 13 amino acids. Per the germline V gene, CDR1 is SQVTM and CDR2 is ANQGSEA. The DNA for the CDR3 is TGCAGCGTTGGTAAGAGTGGGGCAGATACGCAGTATTTT. This sequence encodes CSVGKSGADTQYF.

The chain couples TRBV25-1 to TRBJ2-2, with 7 bases aligning to TRBD2. The ends lost 5 bases at V and 5 bases at J; junction bases unmatched: 11. Germline V gene data show CDR1 as MGHDK and CDR2 as SYGVNS. This CDR3 has 16 amino acids. CDR3 sequence (DNA): TGTGCCAGCAGTCTCGGTCGGGGGGTTGGAACCGGGGAGCTGTTTTTT. It specifies CASSLGRGVGTGELFF.

This clonotype was seen at least ten times. V usage is TRBV9 and J usage is TRBJ1-1; D call uncertain. This CDR3 is 15 amino acids long. The germline V gene has CDR1 SGDLS and CDR2 YYNGEE. V was clipped by 1 base and J by 1 base, with 11 bases between them. For the CDR3, the DNA is TGTGCCAGCAGCGTAAATTCCCATGGGAACACTGAAGCTTTCTTT. Protein: CASSVNSHGNTEAFF.

This clonotype was detected many times. This sequence joins TRBV18 and TRBJ1-1, with D possibly TRBD1 on 5 matching bases. This CDR3 is 13 amino acids long. V dropped 1 base and J dropped 5 bases, with 8 bases sitting between them. The germline gives CDR1 KGHSH, CDR2 LQKENI. In nucleotides, the CDR3 is TGTGCCAGCTCACCACTCAGGGAGACTGAAGCTTTCTTT. It encodes CASSPLRETEAFF.

This clonotype has ten or more counts. V usage is TRBV7-8 and J usage is TRBJ2-7; D assignment may be TRBD1 or TRBD2 (5 bases each). V gave up 8 bases and J gave up 0 bases, with 14 bases separating them. Germline loops: CDR1 SGHVS, CDR2 FQNEAQ. The CDR3 runs to 14 residues. CDR3 region: CASRGTESSYEQYF. The CDR3 region has the DNA TGTGCCAGCCGTGGGACGGAGAGCTCCTACGAGCAGTACTTC. The full variable domain, completed using reference TRBV7-8 and TRBJ2-7, is GAGVSQSPRYKVAKRGQDVALRCDPISGHVSLFWYQQALGQGPEFLTYFQNEAQLDKSGLPSDRFFAERPEGSVSTLKIQRTQQEDSAVYLCASRGTESSYEQYFGPGTRLTVT.

This clonotype was observed at least ten times. The chain is built from TRBV7-2 and TRBJ2-3; D might be TRBD1 or TRBD2, each matching 6 bases. Trimming cost V 5 bases and J 6 bases, with 18 bases left between them. The germline V gene has CDR1 SGHTA and CDR2 FQGNSA. CDR3 length equals 15 residues. CDR3: CASSLGGLLSDTQYF. Written as DNA, the CDR3 is TGTGCCAGCAGCCTAGGGGGGCTACTCTCGGATACGCAGTATTTT. Drawing the rest from reference TRBV7-2 and TRBJ2-3, the complete variable domain is GAGVSQSPSNKVTEKGKDVELRCDPISGHTALYWYRQSLGQGLEFLIYFQGNSAPDKSGLPSDRFSAERTGGSVSTLTIQRTQQEDSAVYLCASSLGGLLSDTQYFGPGTRLTVL.

On this clonotype: A much bigger clone sits one base away, suggesting this may be a read error. The CDR3 bases are TGCGTCAGCAGCTTGGCCCGGCAGGGGGGGGACACCCAGTACTTC. This encodes CVSSLARQGGDTQYF. The gene calls are TRBV5-1 and TRBJ2-5; D possibly uses TRBD1 or TRBD2 (7 bases each). This CDR3 region has 15 residues. Germline V lookup: CDR1 SGHRS, CDR2 YFSETQ. Variable domain in full (rest from reference TRBV5-1 and TRBJ2-5): KAGVTQTPRYLIKTRGQQVTLSCSPISGHRSVSWYQQTPGQGLQFLFEYFSETQRNKGNFPGRFSGRQFSNSRSEMNVSTLELGDSALYLCVSSLARQGGDTQYFGPGTRLLVL.

This clonotype has at least ten counts. V gene TRBV15 combines with J gene TRBJ1-6; D ambiguous. This CDR3 comprises 12 residues. The germline V and J ends were trimmed by 4 bases and 10 bases, with 8 bases remaining between them. The germline CDR1 and CDR2 sequences are LNHNV and YYDKDF (reference sequence). The CDR3: CATSTRRSPLHF. Here the CDR3 DNA reads TGTGCCACCAGCACGCGCCGGTCACCCCTCCACTTT.

This chain joins TRBV9 and TRBJ2-1; the D is unclear. CDR1 is SGDLS, CDR2 YYNGEE, per germline. Trimming removed 0 bases at V and 13 bases at J, with 11 bases between. The CDR3 totals 12 residues. This chain's CDR3 is CASSVAVTEQFF. The CDR3, as DNA: TGTGCCAGCAGCGTAGCTGTTACAGAACAGTTCTTC. The full variable domain, with the rest looked up from reference TRBV9 and TRBJ2-1, is DSGVTQTPKHLITATGQRVTLRCSPRSGDLSVYWYQQSLDQGLQFLIQYYNGEERAKGNILERFSAQQFPDLHSELNLSSLELGDSALYFCASSVAVTEQFFGPGTRLTVL.

This clonotype has more than one count but fewer than ten. The gene calls are TRBV14 and TRBJ2-7; a possible D gene is TRBD1 (6 bases). Germline V gene data show CDR1 as SGHDN and CDR2 as FVKESK. V shed 10 bases and J shed 3 bases, with 13 bases lying between them. This CDR3 is 12 amino acids long. The DNA of the CDR3 is TGTGCCAACCTGGGGGCCCACTACGAGCAGTACTTC. Its translation is CANLGAHYEQYF.

In this sample, this clonotype turned up many times. The chain employs TRBV7-2 and TRBJ1-2, with D possibly TRBD1 on 6 matching bases. This CDR3 has 15 residues. Germline CDR1 SGHTA, CDR2 FQGNSA. V lost 1 base and J lost 8, with 17 bases in between. For the CDR3, the DNA is TGTGCCAGCAGCTTAGGTGGCCCGGGGGGGCGCGGCTACACCTTC. It codes for CASSLGGPGGRGYTF. Full variable domain (outside the CDR3, taken from reference TRBV7-2 and TRBJ1-2): GAGVSQSPSNKVTEKGKDVELRCDPISGHTALYWYRQSLGQGLEFLIYFQGNSAPDKSGLPSDRFSAERTGGSVSTLTIQRTQQEDSAVYLCASSLGGPGGRGYTFGSGTRLTVV.

This clonotype has ten or more counts. The V gene is TRBV7-9, the J gene TRBJ2-5; D uncertain. V lost 5 bases and J 5 bases, leaving 6 bases between the germline ends. The CDR3 has 11 amino acids. The germline gives CDR1 SEHNR, CDR2 FQNEAQ (reference sequence). The CDR3 protein is CASSIMETQYF. CDR3 DNA: TGTGCCAGCAGCATAATGGAGACCCAGTACTTC. Using reference TRBV7-9 and TRBJ2-5 for the parts outside the CDR3, the full variable domain is DTGVSQNPRHKITKRGQNVTFRCDPISEHNRLYWYRQTLGQGPEFLTYFQNEAQLEKSRLLSDRFSAERPKGSFSTLEIQRTEQGDSAMYLCASSIMETQYFGPGTRLLVL.

This clonotype was recorded many times. V usage is TRBV2 and J usage is TRBJ1-5; 7 bases match TRBD1. The V gene's germline CDR1 is SNHLY and CDR2 FYNNEI. V was clipped by 4 bases and J by 5 bases; unmatched bases: 8. CDR3 length equals 15 residues. The CDR3 region has the DNA TGTGCCAGCAGTGCCGGCAGGGGGGGGGATCAGCCCCAGCATTTT. This gives the protein CASSAGRGGDQPQHF.

This chain uses TRBV9 with TRBJ1-6, with 7 bases that match TRBD1. The length of the CDR3 is 16 residues. Germline V gives CDR1 SGDLS, CDR2 YYNGEE. Unmatched junction bases numbered 3, after V lost 3 bases and J lost 0 bases. CDR3 nucleotide sequence: TGTGCCAGCAGCGCGGGACAGAGCTCCTATAATTCACCCCTCCACTTT. It codes for CASSAGQSSYNSPLHF.

The rearrangement joins TRBV4-1 to TRBJ2-6; TRBD1 is a possible D gene (5 bases). There are 16 residues in the CDR3. Germline CDR1 MGHRA, CDR2 YSYEKL. V was cut by 0 bases and J by 2 bases, with 8 bases left in between. The CDR3: CASSQDNRPGANVLTF. The CDR3 DNA sequence: TGCGCCAGCAGCCAAGATAACAGGCCTGGGGCCAACGTCCTGACTTTC.

The table lists this clonotype with many counts. The chain combines TRBV11-1 with TRBJ1-6; 7 bases align to TRBD1. Losses at the gene ends were 5 bases for V and 7 bases for J; bases not matched to a gene: 11. Germline CDR1 and CDR2: SGHAT and FQDESV (reference sequence). This CDR3 is built from 16 residues. CDR3 DNA sequence: TGTGCCAGCAGCCCGTCACAGGGGTCTGAGAATTCACCCCTCCACTTT. Translating it yields CASSPSQGSENSPLHF.